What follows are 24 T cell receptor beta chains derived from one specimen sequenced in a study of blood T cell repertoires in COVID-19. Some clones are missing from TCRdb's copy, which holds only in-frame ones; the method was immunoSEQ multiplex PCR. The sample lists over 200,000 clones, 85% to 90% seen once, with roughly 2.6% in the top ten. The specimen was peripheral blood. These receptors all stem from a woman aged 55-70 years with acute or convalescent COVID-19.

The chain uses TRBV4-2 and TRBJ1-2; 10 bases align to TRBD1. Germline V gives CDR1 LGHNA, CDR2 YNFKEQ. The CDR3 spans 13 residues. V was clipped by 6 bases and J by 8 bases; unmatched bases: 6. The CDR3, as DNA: TGTGCCAGCAGACCCGGGACAGGGGTCGGCTACACCTTC. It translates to CASRPGTGVGYTF.

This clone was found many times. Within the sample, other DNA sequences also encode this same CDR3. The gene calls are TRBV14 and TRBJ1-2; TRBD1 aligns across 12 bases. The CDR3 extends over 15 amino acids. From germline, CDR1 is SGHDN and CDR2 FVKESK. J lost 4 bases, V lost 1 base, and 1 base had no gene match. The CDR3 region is CASSQGDRGLYGYTF. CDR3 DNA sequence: TGTGCCAGCAGCCAAGGGGACAGGGGGCTCTATGGCTACACCTTC. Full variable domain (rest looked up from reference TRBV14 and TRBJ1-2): EAGVTQFPSHSVIEKGQTVTLRCDPISGHDNLYWYRRVMGKEIKFLLHFVKESKQDESGMPNNRFLAERTGGTYSTLKVQPAELEDSGVYFCASSQGDRGLYGYTFGSGTRLTVV.

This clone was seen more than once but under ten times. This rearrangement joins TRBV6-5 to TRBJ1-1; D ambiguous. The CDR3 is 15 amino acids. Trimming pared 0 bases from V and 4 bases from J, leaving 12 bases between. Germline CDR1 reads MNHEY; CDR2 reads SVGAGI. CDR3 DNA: TGTGCCAGCAGTTACTCGGTGGCGGGATCCACTGAAGCTTTCTTT. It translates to CASSYSVAGSTEAFF.

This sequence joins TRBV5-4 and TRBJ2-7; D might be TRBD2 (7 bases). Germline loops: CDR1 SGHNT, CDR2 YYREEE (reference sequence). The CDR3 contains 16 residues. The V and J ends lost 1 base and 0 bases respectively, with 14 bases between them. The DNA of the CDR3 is TGTGCCAGCAGCTTGATTGGGGGGGCTGGCTCCTACGAGCAGTACTTC. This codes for CASSLIGGAGSYEQYF. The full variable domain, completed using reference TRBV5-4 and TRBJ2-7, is ETGVTQSPTHLIKTRGQQVTLRCSSQSGHNTVSWYQQALGQGPQFIFQYYREEENGRGNFPPRFSGLQFPNYSSELNVNALELDDSALYLCASSLIGGAGSYEQYFGPGTRLTVT.

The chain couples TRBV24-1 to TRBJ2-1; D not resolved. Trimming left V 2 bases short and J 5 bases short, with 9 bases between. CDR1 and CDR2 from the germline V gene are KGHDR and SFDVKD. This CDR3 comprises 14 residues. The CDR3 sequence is CATSDSLTHNEQFF. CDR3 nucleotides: TGTGCCACCAGTGATTCTCTCACTCACAATGAGCAGTTCTTC.

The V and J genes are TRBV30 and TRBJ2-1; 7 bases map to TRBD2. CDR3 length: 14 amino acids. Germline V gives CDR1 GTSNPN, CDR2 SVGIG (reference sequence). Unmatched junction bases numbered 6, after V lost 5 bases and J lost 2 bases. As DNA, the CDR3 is TGTGCCTGGTGGCGGGGGACTCCCTACAATGAGCAGTTCTTC. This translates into CAWWRGTPYNEQFF.

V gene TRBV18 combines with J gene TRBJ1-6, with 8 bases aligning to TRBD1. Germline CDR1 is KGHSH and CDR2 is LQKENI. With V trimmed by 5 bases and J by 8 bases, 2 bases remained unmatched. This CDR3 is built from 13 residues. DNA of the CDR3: TGTGCCAGCTCAAACAGGGGGGATTCACCCCTCCACTTT. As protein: CASSNRGDSPLHF.

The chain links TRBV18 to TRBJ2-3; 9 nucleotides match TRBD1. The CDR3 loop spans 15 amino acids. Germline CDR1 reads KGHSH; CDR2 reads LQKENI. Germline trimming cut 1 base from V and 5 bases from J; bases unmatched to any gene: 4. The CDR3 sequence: CASSPRDREGDTQYF. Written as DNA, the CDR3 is TGTGCCAGCTCACCACGGGACAGGGAGGGAGATACGCAGTATTTT.

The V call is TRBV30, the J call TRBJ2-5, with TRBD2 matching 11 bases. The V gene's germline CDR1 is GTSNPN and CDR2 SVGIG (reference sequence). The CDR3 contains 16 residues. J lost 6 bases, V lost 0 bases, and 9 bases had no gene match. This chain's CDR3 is CAWSVLGLAGGKTQYF. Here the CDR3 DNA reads TGTGCCTGGAGTGTACTTGGGCTAGCGGGAGGAAAGACCCAGTACTTC.

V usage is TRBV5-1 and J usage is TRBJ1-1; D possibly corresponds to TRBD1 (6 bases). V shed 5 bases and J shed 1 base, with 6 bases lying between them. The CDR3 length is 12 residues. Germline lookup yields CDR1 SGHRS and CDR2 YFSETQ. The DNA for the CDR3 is TGCGCCAGCAGGACAGGGAACACTGAAGCTTTCTTT. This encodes CASRTGNTEAFF. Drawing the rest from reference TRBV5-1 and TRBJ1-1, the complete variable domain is KAGVTQTPRYLIKTRGQQVTLSCSPISGHRSVSWYQQTPGQGLQFLFEYFSETQRNKGNFPGRFSGRQFSNSRSEMNVSTLELGDSALYLCASRTGNTEAFFGQGTRLTVV.

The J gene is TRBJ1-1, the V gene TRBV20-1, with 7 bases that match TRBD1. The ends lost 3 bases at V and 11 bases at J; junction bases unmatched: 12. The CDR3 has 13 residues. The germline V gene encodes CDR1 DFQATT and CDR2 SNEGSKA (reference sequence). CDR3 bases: TGCAGTGCTAGTATAGGTAGGGACAGCCGGGCTTTCTTT. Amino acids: CSASIGRDSRAFF.

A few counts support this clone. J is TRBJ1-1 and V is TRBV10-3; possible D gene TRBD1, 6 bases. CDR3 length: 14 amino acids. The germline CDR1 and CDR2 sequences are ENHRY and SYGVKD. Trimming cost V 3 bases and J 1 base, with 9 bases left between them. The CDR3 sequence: CAISDGRGNTEAFF. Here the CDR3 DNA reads TGTGCCATCAGTGATGGCAGGGGGAACACTGAAGCTTTCTTT.

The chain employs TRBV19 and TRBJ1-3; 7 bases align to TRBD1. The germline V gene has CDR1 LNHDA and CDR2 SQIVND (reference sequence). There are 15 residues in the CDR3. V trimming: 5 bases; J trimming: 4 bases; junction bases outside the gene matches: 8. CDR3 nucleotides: TGTGCCAGTAGTTCGGACAGGTTGAAAGGAAACACCATATATTTT. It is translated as CASSSDRLKGNTIYF.

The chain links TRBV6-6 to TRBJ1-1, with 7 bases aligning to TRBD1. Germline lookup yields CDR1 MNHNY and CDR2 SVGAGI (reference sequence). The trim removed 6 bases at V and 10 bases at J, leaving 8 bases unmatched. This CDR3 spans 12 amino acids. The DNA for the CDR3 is TGTGCCAGCAGCGCCAGACAGGGAACAGCTTTCTTT. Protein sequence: CASSARQGTAFF.

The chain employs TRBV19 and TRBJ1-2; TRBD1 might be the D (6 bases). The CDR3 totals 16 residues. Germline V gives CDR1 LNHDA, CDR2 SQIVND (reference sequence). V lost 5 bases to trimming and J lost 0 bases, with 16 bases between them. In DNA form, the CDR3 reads TGTGCCAGTAGTCCCTCGGGGACATCTCCTAACTATGGCTACACCTTC. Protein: CASSPSGTSPNYGYTF. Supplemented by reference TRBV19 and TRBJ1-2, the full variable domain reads DGGITQSPKYLFRKEGQNVTLSCEQNLNHDAMYWYRQDPGQGLRLIYYSQIVNDFQKGDIAEGYSVSREKKESFPLTVTSAQKNPTAFYLCASSPSGTSPNYGYTFGSGTRLTVV.

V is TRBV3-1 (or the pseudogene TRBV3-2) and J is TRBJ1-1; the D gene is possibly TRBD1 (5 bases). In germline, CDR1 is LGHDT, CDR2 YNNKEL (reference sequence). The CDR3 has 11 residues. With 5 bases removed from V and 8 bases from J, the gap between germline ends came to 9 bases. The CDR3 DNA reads TGTGCCAGCAGCTTACAGGCAGAAGCTTTCTTT. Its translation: CASSLQAEAFF.

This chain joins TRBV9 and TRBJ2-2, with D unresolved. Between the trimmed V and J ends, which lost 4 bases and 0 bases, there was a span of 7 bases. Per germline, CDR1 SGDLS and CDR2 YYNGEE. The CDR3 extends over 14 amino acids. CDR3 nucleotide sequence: TGTGCCAGCAGCCCCCGCGCGAACACCGGGGAGCTGTTTTTT. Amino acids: CASSPRANTGELFF.

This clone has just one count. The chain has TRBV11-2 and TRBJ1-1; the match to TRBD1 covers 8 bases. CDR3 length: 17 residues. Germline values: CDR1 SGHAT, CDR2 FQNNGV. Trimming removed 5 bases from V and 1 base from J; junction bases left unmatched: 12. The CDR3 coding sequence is TGTGCCAGCAGCATAGGACAGGGATTCTCCCAGAACACTGAAGCTTTCTTT. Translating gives CASSIGQGFSQNTEAFF.

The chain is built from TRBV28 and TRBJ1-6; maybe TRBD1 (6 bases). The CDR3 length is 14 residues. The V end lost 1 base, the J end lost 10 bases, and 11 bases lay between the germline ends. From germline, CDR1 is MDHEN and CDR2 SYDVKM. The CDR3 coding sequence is TGTGCCAGCAGTTTATTCCGACAGGCGTCACCCCTCCACTTT. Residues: CASSLFRQASPLHF.

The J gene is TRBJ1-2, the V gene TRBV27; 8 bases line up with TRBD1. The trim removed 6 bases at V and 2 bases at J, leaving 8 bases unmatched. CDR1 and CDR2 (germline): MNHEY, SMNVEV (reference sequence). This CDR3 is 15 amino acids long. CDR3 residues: CASSVYQGANYGYTF. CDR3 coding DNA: TGTGCCAGCAGCGTTTATCAGGGGGCCAACTATGGCTACACCTTC.

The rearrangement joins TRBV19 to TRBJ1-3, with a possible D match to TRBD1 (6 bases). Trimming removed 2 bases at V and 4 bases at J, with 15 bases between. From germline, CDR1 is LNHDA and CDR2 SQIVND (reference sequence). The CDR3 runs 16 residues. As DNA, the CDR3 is TGTGCCAGTAGTATAATGGGGGCGACTTCAGGAAACACCATATATTTT. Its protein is CASSIMGATSGNTIYF.

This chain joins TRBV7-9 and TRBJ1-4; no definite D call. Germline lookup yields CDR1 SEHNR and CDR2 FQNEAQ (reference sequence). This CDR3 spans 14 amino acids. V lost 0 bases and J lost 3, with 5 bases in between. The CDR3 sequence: CASSLASANEKLFF. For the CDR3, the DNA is TGTGCCAGCAGCTTAGCATCGGCTAATGAAAAACTGTTTTTT.

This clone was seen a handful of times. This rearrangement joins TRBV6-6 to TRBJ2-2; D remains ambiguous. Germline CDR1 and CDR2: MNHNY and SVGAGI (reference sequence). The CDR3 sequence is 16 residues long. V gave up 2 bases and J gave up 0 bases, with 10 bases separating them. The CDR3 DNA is TGTGCCAGCAGTTACCGCAGAAAAGCGAACACCGGGGAGCTGTTTTTT. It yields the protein CASSYRRKANTGELFF.

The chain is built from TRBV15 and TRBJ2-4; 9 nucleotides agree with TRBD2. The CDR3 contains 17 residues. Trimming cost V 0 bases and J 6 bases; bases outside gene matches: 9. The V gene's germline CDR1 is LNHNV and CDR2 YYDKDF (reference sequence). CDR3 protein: CATSRDLAGGRGNIQYF. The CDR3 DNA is TGTGCCACCAGCAGAGACCTGGCGGGGGGGCGGGGAAACATTCAGTACTTC.